This T cell receptor beta chain was profiled in a study of control samples from healthy donors and cancer patients. CDR1 and CDR2 from the germline V gene are SGHDT and YYEEEE. The CDR3 spans 15 residues. The ends were cut back, 0 bases at V and 4 bases at J, with 12 bases in the middle. Measured with immunoSEQ multiplex PCR; TCRdb has only the in-frame clones, and not every one. The sample comprises over 65,000 clones, 85% to 90% of which are singletons, and about 10% rests with the top ten. The TCR was taken from a woman between 45 and 60 years old with colorectal cancer. The J gene is TRBJ2-3, the V gene TRBV5-6, with D tentatively TRBD1 (6 bases). Sequenced: PBMCs. CDR3 residues: CASSLEGEVPDTQYF. The CDR3 DNA follows: TGTGCCAGCAGCTTGGAGGGGGAAGTGCCAGATACGCAGTATTTT.